This entry features one TCR beta chain sequence. This clone was seen a handful of times. Its antigen specificity is not known. No base quality values were provided; no much bigger clone lies one nucleotide off. This specimen comes from a study of T cell responses to AZD1222 COVID-19 vaccine (dated by TCRdb to the early 2020s). Background on the whole study: TCR sequencing covered over 230 trial participants: roughly 200 given two doses of AZD1222 and some 25 given two doses of MenACWY control vaccine. Enrollment into the trials was organized by age into subgroups of 18-55, 56-69 and 70-plus years, and those subgroups contained approximately 160, 26 and 62 TCR-sequenced participants, respectively.

The CDR3 regions of human TCRbeta chains were analyzed by immunosequencing. Per the original workflow: TCRs in the repertoires were compared against a reference library of SARS-CoV-2-specific TCRs that had been generated with the MIRA antigen-specificity platform. Breadth was defined as the fraction of unique TCRs that were SARS-CoV-2-associated. Depth was defined as the fraction of total T cells that were SARS-CoV-2-associated. Using the MIRA data, each spike-specific TCR was mapped to the spike region that the TCR reacts to and placed in a CD4 or CD8 class. Log10-transformed breadth and depth values were compared by one-way ANOVA with Sidak's multiple comparisons tests. TCRdb retrieved this table from immuneACCESS and kept in-frame rearrangements only. Not all clones are present; in checked studies, unresolved V genes account for under half, and no reason is known for the remainder. The V and J calls and clone size are taken from that table; D and trimming were inferred from the DNA. This sample has about 69,000 clones in its table, and approximately 82% of those were observed once. Approximately 25% of the sample comes from the top ten.

According to the study, the label for this sample's time point signals: about 28 days (+/-7) after the second vaccine dose. AZD1222 recipients given second doses at about 4 weeks or at about 12 weeks were pooled, since spike-specific TCR depth and breadth were not found to differ between the two schedules. Samples from vaccinated people were obtained from the UK trials COV001 and COV002, which included a single-blind randomized controlled phase 2/3 trial of AZD1222 (ChAdOx1 nCoV-19) in healthy adults. For TCRbeta chain sequencing, PBMC samples were collected from trial participants at day 0 and at day 28 after the second dose. What the work shows at the level of the full study, not this receptor alone: In the small 56-69-year group, the increase in depth fell short of significance, most likely because of low power. Spike-specific TCR breadth and depth rose significantly after two AZD1222 doses compared with day 0 and with MenACWY recipients. No day 14 peak-response samples were available, so repertoires were characterized only after the peak T cell response. Epitopes outside the regions mutated in the B.1.351 and B.1.1.7 variants were reportedly recognized by nearly half of the unique spike-specific TCRs. Participants were mostly white British, with more females than males. The authors suggested clonal diversity may have been underestimated. The whole spike protein was spanned by vaccine-associated CD4 TCRs, and dominant responses were seen in regions 160-218 and 743-854. Only six or seven AZD1222 recipients were SARS-CoV-2 seropositive at baseline, limiting conclusions about previously exposed vaccinees.

The specimen comprised peripheral blood, sampled 28 days after the second AZD1222 dose. The clonotype comes from an adult who received the AZD1222 COVID-19 vaccine.

The CDR3 reads CALAGDRKYEQYF. Here is the DNA: TGTGCCTTGGCCGGGGACAGAAAATACGAGCAGTACTTC. The V and J segments used are TRBV30 and TRBJ2-7; 7 bases in the middle match TRBD1. Looking up the germline V gene (reference sequence) yields CDR1 GTSNPN and CDR2 SVGIG. The CDR3 measures 13 amino acids from cysteine to phenylalanine. The kept DNA is CDR3 alone, 39 bases in frame from the first base. From V the trimming removes 7 bases and from J it removes 4 bases, while the gene matches leave 10 bases of the junction unaccounted for.